This TCR beta chain was profiled in a study of T-cell reconstitution after alpha-beta-depleted transplantation in children. With 5 bases clipped from V and 2 bases from J, the junction kept 10 bases outside the gene matches. There are 16 residues in the CDR3. The V gene's germline CDR1 is SGHRS and CDR2 YFSETQ. This clonotype showed up just a few times. The TCRbeta library was prepared with unique molecular identifiers. TCRdb re-derived calls from the PCR reads in MiXCR, one entry per CDR3 protein. This sample has 70,000 to 95,000 distinct CDR3 sequences; around 16% occur once, and the top ten carry 15% to 20%.

The genes are TRBV5-1 and TRBJ2-4; 7 nucleotides agree with TRBD1. The sample was PBMCs, mostly from graft donor cells, taken 180 days after TCRalphabeta/CD19-depleted stem cell transplant. This TCR came from a male patient aged 2 to 10 who had a stem cell transplant for acute lymphoblastic leukemia, so the T cells may come from the graft donor. This CDR3 reads CASRSETGRTKNIQYF. CDR3 DNA: TGCGCCAGCAGAAGTGAGACAGGGCGGACCAAAAACATTCAGTACTTC. The complete variable domain, with remaining parts taken from reference TRBV5-1 and TRBJ2-4, reads KAGVTQTPRYLIKTRGQQVTLSCSPISGHRSVSWYQQTPGQGLQFLFEYFSETQRNKGNFPGRFSGRQFSNSRSEMNVSTLELGDSALYLCASRSETGRTKNIQYFGAGTRLSVL.